This T cell receptor (beta chain) was profiled in a study of beta chain features in type 1 diabetes. This clone was detected only a few times. Its antigen remains unidentified. Study findings and constraints: There was a possibility that cDNA sequencing over-represented cells with high TCR expression.

The entirety of the isolated RNA underwent reverse transcription, so expressed TCRB transcripts were sequenced. The table came from immunoSEQ multiplex PCR; TCRdb's copy has only in-frame clones and leaves some out. This sample has a few hundred thousand clones, with 13% to 15% found just once. The TCR comes from a man aged 25 to 40 in good health. Sequenced sample: central memory CD4+ T cells from blood.

The CDR3 here is CASSTQSGTGGELFF. The CDR3 DNA follows: TGTGCCAGTAGTACTCAAAGCGGGACAGGCGGGGAGCTGTTTTTT. The rearrangement uses TRBV19 and TRBJ2-2; tentative D call: TRBD1 (8 bases). This CDR3 contains 15 residues. Germline-derived CDR1 and CDR2 are LNHDA and SQIVND (reference sequence). Trimming left V 4 bases short and J 7 bases short, with 16 bases between.